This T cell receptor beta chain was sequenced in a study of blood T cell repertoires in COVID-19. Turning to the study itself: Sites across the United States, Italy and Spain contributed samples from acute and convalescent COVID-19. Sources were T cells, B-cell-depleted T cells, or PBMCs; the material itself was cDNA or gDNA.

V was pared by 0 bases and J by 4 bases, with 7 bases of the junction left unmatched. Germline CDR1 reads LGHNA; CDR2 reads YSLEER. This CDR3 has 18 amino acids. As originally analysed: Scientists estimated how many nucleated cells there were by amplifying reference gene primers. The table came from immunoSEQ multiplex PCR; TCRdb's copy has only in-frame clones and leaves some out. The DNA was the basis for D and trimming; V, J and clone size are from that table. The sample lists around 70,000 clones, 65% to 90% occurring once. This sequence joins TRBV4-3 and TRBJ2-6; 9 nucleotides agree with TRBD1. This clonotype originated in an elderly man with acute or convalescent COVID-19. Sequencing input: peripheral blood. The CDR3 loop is CASSQDVQGAAGANVLTF. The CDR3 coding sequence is TGCGCCAGCAGCCAAGATGTACAGGGGGCAGCAGGGGCCAACGTCCTGACTTTC.